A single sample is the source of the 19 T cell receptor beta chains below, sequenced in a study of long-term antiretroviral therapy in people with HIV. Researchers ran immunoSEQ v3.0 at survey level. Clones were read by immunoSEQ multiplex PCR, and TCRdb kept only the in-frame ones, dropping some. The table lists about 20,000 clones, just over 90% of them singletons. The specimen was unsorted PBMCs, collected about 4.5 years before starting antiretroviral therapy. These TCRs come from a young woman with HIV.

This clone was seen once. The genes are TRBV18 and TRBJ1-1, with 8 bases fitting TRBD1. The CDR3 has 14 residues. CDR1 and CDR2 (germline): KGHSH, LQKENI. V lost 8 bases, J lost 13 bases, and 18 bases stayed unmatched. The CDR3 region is CASTPPIQGARVFF. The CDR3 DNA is TGTGCCAGCACCCCCCCTATTCAGGGGGCGAGGGTTTTCTTT.

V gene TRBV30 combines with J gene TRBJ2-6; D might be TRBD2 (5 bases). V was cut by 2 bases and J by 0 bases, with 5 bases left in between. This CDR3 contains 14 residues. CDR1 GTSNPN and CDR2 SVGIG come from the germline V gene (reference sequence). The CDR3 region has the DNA TGTGCCTGGAGTCGGGGCTCTGGGGCCAACGTCCTGACTTTC. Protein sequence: CAWSRGSGANVLTF.

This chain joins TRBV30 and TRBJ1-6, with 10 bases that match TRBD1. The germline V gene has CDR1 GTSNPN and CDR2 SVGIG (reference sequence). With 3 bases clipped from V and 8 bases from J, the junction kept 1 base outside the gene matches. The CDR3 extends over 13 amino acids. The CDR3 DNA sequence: TGTGCCTGGAGGGGACAGGGGTATTCACCCCTCCACTTT. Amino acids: CAWRGQGYSPLHF.

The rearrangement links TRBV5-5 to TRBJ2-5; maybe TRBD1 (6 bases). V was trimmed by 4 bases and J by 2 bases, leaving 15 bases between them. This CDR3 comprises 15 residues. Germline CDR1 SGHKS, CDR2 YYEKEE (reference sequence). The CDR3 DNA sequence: TGTGCCAGCAGCGTACAGGGAATCTCTCAAGAGACCCAGTACTTC. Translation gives CASSVQGISQETQYF. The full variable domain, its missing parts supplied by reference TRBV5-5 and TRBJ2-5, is DAGVTQSPTHLIKTRGQQVTLRCSPISGHKSVSWYQQVLGQGPQFIFQYYEKEERGRGNFPDRFSARQFPNYSSELNVNALLLGDSALYLCASSVQGISQETQYFGPGTRLLVL.

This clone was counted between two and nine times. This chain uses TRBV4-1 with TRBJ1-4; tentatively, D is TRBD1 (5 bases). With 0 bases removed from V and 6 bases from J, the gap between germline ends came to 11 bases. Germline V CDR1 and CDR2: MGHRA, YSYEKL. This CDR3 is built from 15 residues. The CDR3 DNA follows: TGCGCCAGCAGCCAAGATCCCAGGACACATGAAAAACTGTTTTTT. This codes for CASSQDPRTHEKLFF.

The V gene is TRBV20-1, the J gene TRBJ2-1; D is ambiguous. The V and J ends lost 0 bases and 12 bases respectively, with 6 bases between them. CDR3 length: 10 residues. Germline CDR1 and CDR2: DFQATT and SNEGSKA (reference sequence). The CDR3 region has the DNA TGCAGTGCTAGAGACCGTTGGCAGTTCTTC. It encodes CSARDRWQFF.

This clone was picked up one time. As DNA, the CDR3 is TGTGCCAGCGGACTCCATACGCGGGGCGGCACAGATACGCAGTATTTT. It specifies CASGLHTRGGTDTQYF. The chain links TRBV6-6 to TRBJ2-3; D is possibly TRBD2 (6 bases). Between the trimmed V and J ends, which lost 8 bases and 1 base, there was a span of 19 bases. Germline V gene lookup returns CDR1 MNHNY and CDR2 SVGAGI (reference sequence). The CDR3 has 16 amino acids.

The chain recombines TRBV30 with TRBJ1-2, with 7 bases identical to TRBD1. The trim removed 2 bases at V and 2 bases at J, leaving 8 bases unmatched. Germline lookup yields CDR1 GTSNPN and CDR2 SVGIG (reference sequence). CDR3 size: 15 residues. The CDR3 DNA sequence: TGTGCCTGGAGTCGAAAGGGGGCATCAAACTATGGCTACACCTTC. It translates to CAWSRKGASNYGYTF.

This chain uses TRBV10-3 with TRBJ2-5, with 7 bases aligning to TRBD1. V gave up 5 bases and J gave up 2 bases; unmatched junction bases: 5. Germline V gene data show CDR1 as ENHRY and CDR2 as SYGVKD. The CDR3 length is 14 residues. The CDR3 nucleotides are TGTGCCATCAGTACCGGGACAGTACAAGAGACCCAGTACTTC. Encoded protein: CAISTGTVQETQYF.

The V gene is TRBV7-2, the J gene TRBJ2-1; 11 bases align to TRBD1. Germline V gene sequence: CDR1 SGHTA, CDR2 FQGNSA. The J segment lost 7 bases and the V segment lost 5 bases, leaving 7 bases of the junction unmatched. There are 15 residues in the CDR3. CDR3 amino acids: CASSRGQGAWNEQFF. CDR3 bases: TGTGCCAGCAGCAGAGGACAGGGGGCTTGGAATGAGCAGTTCTTC. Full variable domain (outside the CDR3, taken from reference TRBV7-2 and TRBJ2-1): GAGVSQSPSNKVTEKGKDVELRCDPISGHTALYWYRQSLGQGLEFLIYFQGNSAPDKSGLPSDRFSAERTGGSVSTLTIQRTQQEDSAVYLCASSRGQGAWNEQFFGPGTRLTVL.

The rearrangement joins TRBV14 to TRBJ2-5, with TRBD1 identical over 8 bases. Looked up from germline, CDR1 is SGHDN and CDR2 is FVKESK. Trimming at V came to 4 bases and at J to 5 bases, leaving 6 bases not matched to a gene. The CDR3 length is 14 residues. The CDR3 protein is CASSPRTGLETQYF. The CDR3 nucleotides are TGTGCCAGCAGCCCGCGGACAGGGCTCGAGACCCAGTACTTC. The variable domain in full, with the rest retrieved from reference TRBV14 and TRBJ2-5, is EAGVTQFPSHSVIEKGQTVTLRCDPISGHDNLYWYRRVMGKEIKFLLHFVKESKQDESGMPNNRFLAERTGGTYSTLKVQPAELEDSGVYFCASSPRTGLETQYFGPGTRLLVL.

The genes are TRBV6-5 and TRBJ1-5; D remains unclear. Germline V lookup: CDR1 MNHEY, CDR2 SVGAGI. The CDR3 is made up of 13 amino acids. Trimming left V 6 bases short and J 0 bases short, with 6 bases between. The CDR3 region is CASRLVSNQPQHF. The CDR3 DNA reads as TGTGCCAGCAGGTTGGTTAGCAATCAGCCCCAGCATTTT.

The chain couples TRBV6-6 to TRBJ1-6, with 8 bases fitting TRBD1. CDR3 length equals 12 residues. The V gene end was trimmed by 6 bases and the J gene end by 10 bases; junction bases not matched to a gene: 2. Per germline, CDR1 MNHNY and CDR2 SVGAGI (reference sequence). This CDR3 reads CASSDRGSPLHF. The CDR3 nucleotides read TGTGCCAGCAGCGACAGGGGATCACCCCTCCACTTT.

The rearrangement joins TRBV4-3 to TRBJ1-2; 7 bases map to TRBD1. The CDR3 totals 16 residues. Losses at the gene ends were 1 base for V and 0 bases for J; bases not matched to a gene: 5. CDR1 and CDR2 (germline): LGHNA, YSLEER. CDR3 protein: CASSQAGTATNYGYTF. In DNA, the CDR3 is TGCGCCAGCAGCCAAGCCGGGACAGCAACTAACTATGGCTACACCTTC.

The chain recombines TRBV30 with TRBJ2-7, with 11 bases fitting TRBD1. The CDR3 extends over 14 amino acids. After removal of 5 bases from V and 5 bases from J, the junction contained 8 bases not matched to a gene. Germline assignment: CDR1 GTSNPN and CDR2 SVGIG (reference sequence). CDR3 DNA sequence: TGTGCCTGGGGAAGGACAGGGGGCTTGAACGAGCAGTACTTC. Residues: CAWGRTGGLNEQYF.

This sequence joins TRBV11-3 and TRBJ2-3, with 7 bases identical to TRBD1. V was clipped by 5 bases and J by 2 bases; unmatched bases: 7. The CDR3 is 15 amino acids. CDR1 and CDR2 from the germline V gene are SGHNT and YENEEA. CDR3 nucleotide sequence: TGTGCCAGCAGCCAGGGACAGTCAAACACAGATACGCAGTATTTT. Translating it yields CASSQGQSNTDTQYF.

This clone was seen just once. The CDR3 bases are TGTGCCTGGAGTACTCGTCAGGCCAGCGGTTACGAGCAGTACTTC. The encoded protein is CAWSTRQASGYEQYF. The chain employs TRBV30 and TRBJ2-7; perhaps TRBD2 as D (5 bases). Germline values: CDR1 GTSNPN, CDR2 SVGIG (reference sequence). V was clipped by 2 bases and J by 4 bases, with 18 bases between them. This CDR3 is 15 amino acids long.

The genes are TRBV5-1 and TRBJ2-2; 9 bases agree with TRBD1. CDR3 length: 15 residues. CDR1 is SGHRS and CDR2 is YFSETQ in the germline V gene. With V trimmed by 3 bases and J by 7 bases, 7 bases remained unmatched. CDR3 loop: CASSSDRGVVGELFF. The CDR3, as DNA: TGCGCCAGCAGCTCGGACAGGGGTGTTGTCGGGGAGCTGTTTTTT.

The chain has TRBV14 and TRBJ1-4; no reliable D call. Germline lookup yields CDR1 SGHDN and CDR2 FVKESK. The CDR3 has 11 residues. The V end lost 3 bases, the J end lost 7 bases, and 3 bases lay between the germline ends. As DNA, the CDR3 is TGTGCCAGCAGCCACGGTGAAAAACTGTTTTTT. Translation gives CASSHGEKLFF.